Presented here are 22 T cell receptor beta chains from one specimen sequenced in a study of OX40 agonist ivuxolimab in advanced cancers. Sequencing used immunoSEQ multiplex PCR; TCRdb keeps in-frame clones, though not all of them. The table has more than 90,000 clones, about 86% seen once. The material sequenced was CD4+ or CD8+ T cells sorted from blood, taken in a trial of the OX40 agonist ivuxolimab. These receptors were obtained from an adult with an advanced solid tumor such as melanoma, head and neck, liver or kidney cancer.

The chain combines TRBV29-1 with TRBJ1-1; TRBD1 matches 8 bases. The CDR3 has 12 residues. CDR1 and CDR2 from the germline V gene are SQVTM and ANQGSEA. Trimming at V came to 6 bases and at J to 4 bases, leaving 4 bases not matched to a gene. The CDR3 loop reads CSVLQGGTEAFF. CDR3 sequence (DNA): TGCAGCGTCCTACAGGGGGGCACTGAAGCTTTCTTT.

The V call is TRBV29-1, the J call TRBJ1-1; D gene unclear. Germline loops: CDR1 SQVTM, CDR2 ANQGSEA. Trimming removed 6 bases from V and 1 base from J, with 9 bases in between. This CDR3 contains 12 residues. CDR3 sequence: CSVGDTNTEAFF. In nucleotides, the CDR3 is TGCAGCGTGGGAGACACGAACACTGAAGCTTTCTTT.

V is TRBV18 and J is TRBJ2-5; D is perhaps TRBD1 (6 bases). Germline CDR1 and CDR2: KGHSH and LQKENI. This CDR3 is 14 amino acids long. Trimming took 2 bases from V and 8 from J, leaving 15 bases between them. CDR3 in amino acids: CASSPTTTGSTQYF. The CDR3 DNA reads TGTGCCAGCTCACCAACAACAACAGGGAGCACCCAGTACTTC.

The CDR3 reads CASSVGPFNTDTQYF. DNA of the CDR3: TGTGCCAGCAGCGTTGGCCCCTTTAACACAGATACGCAGTATTTT. The rearrangement links TRBV9 to TRBJ2-3; D not certain. The germline V gene has CDR1 SGDLS and CDR2 YYNGEE. Trimming left V 2 bases short and J 2 bases short, with 12 bases between. This CDR3 is 15 amino acids long.

V is TRBV7-8 and J is TRBJ2-7, with no clear D. Germline lookup yields CDR1 SGHVS and CDR2 FQNEAQ. V lost 5 bases and J 0 bases, leaving 14 bases between the germline ends. This CDR3 region has 15 residues. The CDR3 here is CASSLTAGASYEQYF. The CDR3 coding sequence is TGTGCCAGCAGCCTGACCGCAGGCGCCTCCTACGAGCAGTACTTC.

The CDR3 here is CASSGGARDTQYF. Here the CDR3 DNA reads TGTGCCAGCAGTGGGGGGGCTCGAGATACGCAGTATTTT. This chain links TRBV28 with TRBJ2-3, with a tentative D call TRBD2 (7 bases). CDR1 and CDR2 from the germline V gene are MDHEN and SYDVKM. The V end lost 5 bases, the J end lost 5 bases, and 11 bases lay between the germline ends. The CDR3 loop spans 13 amino acids.

This rearrangement joins TRBV6-6 to TRBJ1-4, with a weak D call TRBD1 (5 bases). The CDR3 is made up of 14 amino acids. Germline V gene sequence: CDR1 MNHNY, CDR2 SVGAGI (reference sequence). Trimming took off 4 bases at V and 3 bases at J, with 9 bases between the two ends. The CDR3 coding sequence is TGTGCCAGCAGTTCCGGGACGTCTAATGAAAAACTGTTTTTT. Translating gives CASSSGTSNEKLFF.

The chain combines TRBV5-1 with TRBJ1-5, with a tentative D call TRBD1 (5 bases). Germline lookup yields CDR1 SGHRS and CDR2 YFSETQ. The CDR3 consists of 16 residues. V lost 0 bases and J lost 0, with 10 bases in between. The CDR3 nucleotides read TGCGCCAGCAGCTTGGGCGGGGCAGGTAGCAATCAGCCCCAGCATTTT. Residues: CASSLGGAGSNQPQHF.

The V call is TRBV19, the J call TRBJ2-6; no firm D call. The V gene's germline CDR1 is LNHDA and CDR2 SQIVND (reference sequence). With 1 base removed from V and 0 bases from J, the gap between germline ends came to 7 bases. This CDR3 has 16 residues. CDR3 region: CASSIGALSGANVLTF. The CDR3 DNA follows: TGTGCCAGTAGTATAGGAGCCCTCTCTGGGGCCAACGTCCTGACTTTC.

Points on this clone: At one of its ends the junction is not consistent with the germline gene, which may arise from a read error. This chain uses TRBV29-1 with TRBJ1-2; D may be TRBD1 (6 bases). The CDR3 runs 15 residues. Looked up from germline, CDR1 is SQVTM and CDR2 is ANQGSEA. The CDR3 nucleotides read TGCAGCGTCGGACTCACCTTGGACAGCGGCGATGGCCACACCTTC. Amino acid sequence: CSVGLTLDSGDGHTF. Full variable domain (missing parts from reference TRBV29-1 and TRBJ1-2): SAVISQKPSRDICQRGTSLTIQCQVDSQVTMMFWYRQQPGQSLTLIATANQGSEATYESGFVIDKFPISRPNLTFSTLTVSNMSPEDSSIYLCSVGLTLDSGDGHTFGSGTRLTVV.

This clone was found a few times. The chain joins TRBV18 to TRBJ1-5; D might be TRBD1 (6 bases). With 4 bases removed from V and 6 bases from J, the gap between germline ends came to 19 bases. The CDR3 is made up of 16 amino acids. CDR1 is KGHSH, CDR2 LQKENI, per germline. CDR3 in DNA: TGTGCCAGCTCACAAGAATGGTCAGGGGATCGTCAGCCCCAGCATTTT. Protein product: CASSQEWSGDRQPQHF.

The chain couples TRBV30 to TRBJ1-1, with D maybe TRBD1 (5 bases). Trimming pared 6 bases from V and 1 base from J, leaving 15 bases between. This CDR3 comprises 14 residues. Germline V lookup: CDR1 GTSNPN, CDR2 SVGIG (reference sequence). CDR3 nucleotide sequence: TGTGCCTGCGAAGCGGGACGGGGGAACACTGAAGCTTTCTTT. It codes for CACEAGRGNTEAFF.

V usage is TRBV30 and J usage is TRBJ1-1; 7 nucleotides agree with TRBD1. Germline values: CDR1 GTSNPN, CDR2 SVGIG (reference sequence). The CDR3 consists of 12 residues. V lost 5 bases to trimming and J lost 5 bases; unmatched junction nucleotides: 5. CDR3 amino acids: CAWAGGGTEAFF. The CDR3 region has the DNA TGTGCCTGGGCAGGGGGTGGGACTGAAGCTTTCTTT. Drawing the rest from reference TRBV30 and TRBJ1-1, the complete variable domain is SQTIHQWPATLVQPVGSPLSLECTVEGTSNPNLYWYRQAAGRGLQLLFYSVGIGQISSEVPQNLSASRPQDRQFILSSKKLLLSDSGFYLCAWAGGGTEAFFGQGTRLTVV.

This clone occurred a few times. The sample carries other DNA sequences with the same CDR3. V and J are TRBV7-9 and TRBJ1-1; D call uncertain. Trimming took off 1 base at V and 1 base at J, with 4 bases between the two ends. Germline V lookup: CDR1 SEHNR, CDR2 FQNEAQ (reference sequence). The CDR3 contains 13 residues. CDR3 region: CASSLDSNTEAFF. CDR3 coding DNA: TGTGCCAGCAGCTTAGATTCGAACACTGAAGCTTTCTTT. The whole variable domain, remainder taken from reference TRBV7-9 and TRBJ1-1, is DTGVSQNPRHKITKRGQNVTFRCDPISEHNRLYWYRQTLGQGPEFLTYFQNEAQLEKSRLLSDRFSAERPKGSFSTLEIQRTEQGDSAMYLCASSLDSNTEAFFGQGTRLTVV.

CDR3 sequence reads: CASSSGQGAKTQYF. The CDR3 nucleotides read TGTGCCAGCAGCTCCGGACAGGGGGCTAAGACCCAGTACTTC. The chain couples TRBV7-2 to TRBJ2-5, with 11 bases aligning to TRBD1. The CDR3 is 14 amino acids. The germline gives CDR1 SGHTA, CDR2 FQGNSA. The ends lost 4 bases at V and 6 bases at J; junction bases unmatched: 4.

The chain combines TRBV5-1 with TRBJ2-7; D might be TRBD1 (6 bases). This CDR3 is 13 amino acids long. V was cut by 5 bases and J by 2 bases, with 11 bases left in between. The V gene's germline CDR1 is SGHRS and CDR2 YFSETQ. CDR3 coding DNA: TGCGCCAGCAGTTTTGGGGGCGCCTACGAGCAGTACTTC. It translates to CASSFGGAYEQYF.

J is TRBJ2-3 and V is TRBV11-3; D gene uncertain. CDR1 SGHNT and CDR2 YENEEA come from the germline V gene. This CDR3 contains 14 residues. V was clipped by 3 bases and J by 4 bases, with 11 bases between them. For the CDR3, the DNA is TGTGCCAGCAGCTTGGGATCACTCTCAGATACGCAGTATTTT. This sequence encodes CASSLGSLSDTQYF. Full variable domain (outside the CDR3, taken from reference TRBV11-3 and TRBJ2-3): EAGVVQSPRYKIIEKKQPVAFWCNPISGHNTLYWYLQNLGQGPELLIRYENEEAVDDSQLPKDRFSAERLKGVDSTLKIQPAELGDSAVYLCASSLGSLSDTQYFGPGTRLTVL.

The chain is built from TRBV5-4 and TRBJ2-6; tentatively, D is TRBD2 (5 bases). CDR3 length: 16 residues. Germline V gene data show CDR1 as SGHNT and CDR2 as YYREEE (reference sequence). V lost 0 bases and J lost 2, with 9 bases in between. The CDR3 sequence is CASSLGGGTGANVLTF. CDR3 in DNA: TGTGCCAGCAGCTTGGGAGGAGGCACTGGGGCCAACGTCCTGACTTTC. Using reference TRBV5-4 and TRBJ2-6 for the parts outside the CDR3, the full variable domain is ETGVTQSPTHLIKTRGQQVTLRCSSQSGHNTVSWYQQALGQGPQFIFQYYREEENGRGNFPPRFSGLQFPNYSSELNVNALELDDSALYLCASSLGGGTGANVLTFGAGSRLTVL.

This clone was seen only a few times. This chain connects TRBV6-1 to TRBJ1-2, with 8 bases identical to TRBD1. Germline assignment: CDR1 MNHNS and CDR2 SASEGT. The CDR3 runs to 16 residues. V lost 1 base, J lost 0 bases, and 4 bases stayed unmatched. The CDR3 DNA follows: TGTGCCAGCAGTGAAGACTTACAGGGGGCTAACTATGGCTACACCTTC. Its translation: CASSEDLQGANYGYTF.

This clone was recorded a few times. V usage is TRBV7-9 and J usage is TRBJ1-1; 7 bases map to TRBD1. The J segment lost 3 bases and the V segment lost 5 bases, leaving 12 bases of the junction unmatched. The CDR3 is 16 amino acids. In germline, CDR1 is SEHNR, CDR2 FQNEAQ (reference sequence). The CDR3 region is CASSPYRQGSDTEAFF. CDR3 coding DNA: TGTGCCAGCAGCCCATACAGACAGGGAAGTGACACTGAAGCTTTCTTT.

Concerning this clone: Since no conserved phenylalanine or tryptophan closes the CDR3, a read error is the likely cause. The limits of the CDR3 on the DNA are not certain, so only TCRdb's listed CDR3 is given. The J gene is TRBJ1-1, the V gene TRBV5-8. The CDR3 region is 8 residues in length, termini included. Per the germline V gene, CDR1 is SGHTS and CDR2 is YDEGEE. The CDR3 loop reads CASSRDSG.

The V and J genes are TRBV6-5 and TRBJ1-2; D might be TRBD1 (5 bases). Germline values: CDR1 MNHEY, CDR2 SVGAGI. There are 13 residues in the CDR3. V shed 1 base and J shed 4 bases, with 7 bases lying between them. CDR3 DNA sequence: TGTGCCAGCAGTTACTTAACAGGCTATGGCTACACCTTC. Amino acids: CASSYLTGYGYTF.